Presented here are 20 T cell receptor beta chains from one specimen sequenced in a study of cytomegalovirus exposure and HLA in healthy donors. In the PCR, 60 Vbeta and 13 Jbeta primers were used. Profiled with immunoSEQ multiplex PCR; TCRdb holds only in-frame clones, not every one. The sample includes 90,000 to 120,000 clones, 74% seen only once; the top ten take roughly 2.6%. Source material: PBMCs. The origin of the receptors is a middle-aged man in good health and CMV-seropositive.

V gene TRBV2 combines with J gene TRBJ1-5, with D unresolved. Deletions cut 1 base from V and 3 bases from J, with 16 bases between. Germline CDR1 SNHLY, CDR2 FYNNEI. The CDR3 contains 17 residues. CDR3 DNA: TGTGCCAGCAGTGAAGGTATCCCCCGGGGAGTCAATCAGCCCCAGCATTTT. As protein: CASSEGIPRGVNQPQHF. The full variable domain, its missing parts supplied by reference TRBV2 and TRBJ1-5, is EPEVTQTPSHQVTQMGQEVILRCVPISNHLYFYWYRQILGQKVEFLVSFYNNEISEKSEIFDDQFSVERPDGSNFTLKIRSTKLEDSAMYFCASSEGIPRGVNQPQHFGDGTRLSIL.

This rearrangement joins TRBV5-4 to TRBJ2-7, with 7 bases that match TRBD1. Trimming took 4 bases from V and 0 from J; bases not matched to a gene: 10. CDR1 SGHNT and CDR2 YYREEE come from the germline V gene (reference sequence). The length of the CDR3 is 16 residues. CDR3 coding DNA: TGTGCCAGCAGCCCTCCCGGACAGGTGGGCTCCTACGAGCAGTACTTC. Residues: CASSPPGQVGSYEQYF.

CDR3 coding DNA: TGTGCCAGCAGTCCGCGGACTTCGGATGGCTACACCTTC. Translating it yields CASSPRTSDGYTF. This chain joins TRBV6-6 and TRBJ1-2; D unresolved. Per the germline V gene, CDR1 is MNHNY and CDR2 is SVGAGI (reference sequence). With 5 bases removed from V and 6 bases from J, the gap between germline ends came to 13 bases. The CDR3 loop spans 13 amino acids.

The V call is TRBV9, the J call TRBJ2-6; TRBD1 is a possible D gene (6 bases). V was shortened by 6 bases and J by 0 bases, with 10 bases between the two germline ends. The CDR3 length is 15 residues. Per the germline V gene, CDR1 is SGDLS and CDR2 is YYNGEE. The CDR3 spells CASTGAHSGANVLTF. CDR3 DNA sequence: TGTGCCAGCACAGGGGCTCACTCTGGGGCCAACGTCCTGACTTTC.

This clone has a handful of counts. The rearrangement links TRBV9 to TRBJ1-4; 9 nucleotides align to TRBD1. Germline CDR1 is SGDLS and CDR2 is YYNGEE. J gave up 5 bases and V 6 bases, and 5 bases lay outside the gene matches. The CDR3 extends over 14 amino acids. Here the CDR3 reads CASNQQGANEKLFF. In nucleotides, the CDR3 is TGTGCCAGCAACCAACAGGGGGCGAATGAAAAACTGTTTTTT.

V and J are TRBV6-6 and TRBJ1-5; possible D gene TRBD1, 6 bases. CDR3 size: 13 residues. Germline V lookup: CDR1 MNHNY, CDR2 SVGAGI (reference sequence). The V end was cut by 6 bases, the J end by 6 bases, with 12 bases between. The CDR3 sequence is CASSQDSLQPQHF. The CDR3 DNA reads TGTGCCAGCAGCCAGGACAGTCTTCAGCCCCAGCATTTT.

This chain links TRBV10-3 with TRBJ2-7; 7 bases line up with TRBD1. The CDR3 consists of 14 residues. After removal of 4 bases from V and 2 bases from J, the junction contained 5 bases not matched to a gene. Germline V gives CDR1 ENHRY, CDR2 SYGVKD. The DNA of the CDR3 is TGTGCCATCAGTGGAAGGGACAGACCCTACGAGCAGTACTTC. This encodes CAISGRDRPYEQYF.

The chain employs TRBV5-4 and TRBJ2-7; 8 positions agree with TRBD2. The length of the CDR3 is 15 residues. Per germline, CDR1 SGHNT and CDR2 YYREEE (reference sequence). With V trimmed by 0 bases and J by 3 bases, 5 bases remained unmatched. CDR3 nucleotide sequence: TGTGCCAGCAGCTTGGTCGCGACTAGCGACTACGAGCAGTACTTC. Its translation: CASSLVATSDYEQYF. The full variable domain, its missing parts supplied by reference TRBV5-4 and TRBJ2-7, is ETGVTQSPTHLIKTRGQQVTLRCSSQSGHNTVSWYQQALGQGPQFIFQYYREEENGRGNFPPRFSGLQFPNYSSELNVNALELDDSALYLCASSLVATSDYEQYFGPGTRLTVT.

The chain employs TRBV7-3 and TRBJ1-3; a possible D gene is TRBD1 (6 bases). Germline V CDR1 and CDR2: SGHTA, FQGTGA. The V and J ends lost 3 bases and 0 bases respectively, with 12 bases between them. This CDR3 is built from 16 residues. The CDR3 region is CASSLGHSSSGNTIYF. DNA of the CDR3: TGTGCCAGCAGCTTGGGACATTCGAGCTCTGGAAACACCATATATTTT.

The chain uses TRBV27 and TRBJ2-7; 9 positions match TRBD1. J lost 4 bases, V lost 5 bases, and 9 bases had no gene match. CDR1 and CDR2 from the germline V gene are MNHEY and SMNVEV (reference sequence). This CDR3 contains 15 residues. As DNA, the CDR3 is TGTGCCAGCAGTCCCGGACAGGGGATCTATTACGAGCAGTACTTC. It translates to CASSPGQGIYYEQYF.

This clone was seen more than once but under ten times. The rearrangement links TRBV7-9 to TRBJ2-1; 7 bases agree with TRBD2. This CDR3 is built from 18 residues. V lost 4 bases, J lost 5 bases, and 17 bases stayed unmatched. Germline CDR1 is SEHNR and CDR2 is FQNEAQ (reference sequence). The CDR3 loop is CASSSWGGTPFINNEQFF. CDR3 DNA sequence: TGTGCCAGCAGCTCGTGGGGGGGAACTCCTTTTATAAACAATGAGCAGTTCTTC.

The CDR3 DNA reads as TGTGCCAGCAGCGTAGGACCTACTAGGTACCAAGAGACCCAGTACTTC. Translated, it gives CASSVGPTRYQETQYF. The chain is built from TRBV9 and TRBJ2-5, with D perhaps matching TRBD2 (5 bases). V was clipped by 0 bases and J by 0 bases, with 12 bases between them. The CDR3 is 16 residues long. Germline V gene data show CDR1 as SGDLS and CDR2 as YYNGEE.

The rearrangement links TRBV27 to TRBJ2-1; TRBD1 matches 9 bases. CDR1 and CDR2 (germline): MNHEY, SMNVEV (reference sequence). This CDR3 is built from 13 residues. The junction had 6 bases not matched to a gene; V was cut back by 11 bases and J by 4 bases. The CDR3 loop reads CASGTGLYNEQFF. CDR3 nucleotides: TGTGCCTCCGGGACAGGGTTGTACAATGAGCAGTTCTTC.

The V and J genes are TRBV19 and TRBJ2-5, with TRBD1 identical over 8 bases. The CDR3 contains 14 residues. Germline values: CDR1 LNHDA, CDR2 SQIVND (reference sequence). The ends lost 4 bases at V and 5 bases at J; junction bases unmatched: 6. CDR3 bases: TGTGCCAGTAGTACTGGACAGGGTTCGGAGACCCAGTACTTC. Its translation is CASSTGQGSETQYF.

Written as DNA, the CDR3 is TGCGCCAGCAGCTTGGCCCAGAGCGGTTACACAGATACGCAGTATTTT. Translating gives CASSLAQSGYTDTQYF. The chain couples TRBV5-1 to TRBJ2-3; D is possibly TRBD2 (5 bases). The V end lost 0 bases, the J end lost 2 bases, and 13 bases lay between the germline ends. CDR1 is SGHRS and CDR2 is YFSETQ in the germline V gene. CDR3 size: 16 residues.

This clone was picked up a small number of times. The rearrangement links TRBV5-4 to TRBJ2-2; perhaps TRBD2 as D (7 bases). The CDR3 sequence is 15 residues long. The V end lost 4 bases, the J end lost 3 bases, and 13 bases lay between the germline ends. Per germline, CDR1 SGHNT and CDR2 YYREEE (reference sequence). The chain's CDR3 is CASSPRGAYTGELFF. The DNA of the CDR3 is TGTGCCAGCAGCCCCCGGGGGGCGTACACCGGGGAGCTGTTTTTT.

The chain combines TRBV15 with TRBJ2-1, with a weak D call TRBD1 (6 bases). Germline V CDR1 and CDR2: LNHNV, YYDKDF (reference sequence). This CDR3 is 15 amino acids long. V lost 5 bases and J lost 0, with 11 bases in between. The CDR3 DNA sequence: TGTGCCACCAGCTTACAGGGTAGCTCCTACAATGAGCAGTTCTTC. Translating it yields CATSLQGSSYNEQFF.

The rearrangement uses TRBV6-1 and TRBJ1-3; TRBD1 is a possible D gene (5 bases). Trimming took off 8 bases at V and 2 bases at J, with 10 bases between the two ends. Per germline, CDR1 MNHNS and CDR2 SASEGT. The CDR3 has 13 amino acids. The CDR3 protein is CASGGTPGNTIYF. The DNA for the CDR3 is TGTGCCAGCGGGGGGACGCCTGGAAACACCATATATTTT.

This chain joins TRBV29-1 and TRBJ1-1; D uncertain. The CDR3 loop spans 15 amino acids. The V and J ends lost 6 bases and 1 base respectively, with 18 bases between them. The germline V gene encodes CDR1 SQVTM and CDR2 ANQGSEA. CDR3 residues: CSVRAGVNRNTEAFF. The CDR3 DNA is TGCAGCGTCCGAGCGGGTGTTAACAGGAACACTGAAGCTTTCTTT.

This chain connects TRBV6-1 to TRBJ2-5; no clear D. CDR3 size: 11 residues. Per germline, CDR1 MNHNS and CDR2 SASEGT. Trimming left V 3 bases short and J 10 bases short, with 9 bases between. The CDR3 loop is CASSESRNQYF. The CDR3 DNA sequence: TGTGCCAGCAGTGAGTCGAGGAACCAGTACTTC.